The 10 T cell receptor beta chains listed next were all sequenced from one sample in a study of T cell responses to AZD1222 COVID-19 vaccine. Repertoires were generated with immunoSEQ multiplex PCR, while TCRdb's copy carries only in-frame clones and drops some. The sample has around 54,000 clones, 86% seen once. The material was peripheral blood, obtained 28 days after the second AZD1222 dose. These TCRs come from an adult who received the AZD1222 COVID-19 vaccine.

In its sample, this clone was seen a few times. V usage is TRBV4-1 and J usage is TRBJ1-1; no clear D gene. CDR3 length: 15 residues. The V gene's germline CDR1 is MGHRA and CDR2 YSYEKL. Trimming left V 5 bases short and J 0 bases short, with 13 bases between. The CDR3 coding sequence is TGCGCCAGCAGCAACCGGACCTTAATGAACACTGAAGCTTTCTTT. Amino acids: CASSNRTLMNTEAFF.

The chain recombines TRBV9 with TRBJ2-3, with 8 bases aligning to TRBD2. Trimming cost V 3 bases and J 4 bases; bases outside gene matches: 4. The CDR3 runs to 14 residues. CDR1 is SGDLS, CDR2 YYNGEE, per germline. The CDR3 sequence is CASSDSGGPDTQYF. Here the CDR3 DNA reads TGTGCCAGCAGCGACTCGGGAGGGCCAGATACGCAGTATTTT.

This chain uses TRBV6-4 with TRBJ1-2; D ambiguous. Trimming left V 3 bases short and J 8 bases short, with 22 bases between. The V gene's germline CDR1 is MRHNA and CDR2 SNTAGT. The CDR3 has 16 amino acids. The CDR3 spells CASSDFRKGRIPGYTF. Written as DNA, the CDR3 is TGTGCCAGCAGTGATTTCCGAAAAGGAAGGATTCCCGGCTACACCTTC.

The rearrangement joins TRBV4-1 to TRBJ2-7; 13 bases fit TRBD2. The CDR3 sequence is 15 residues long. Per germline, CDR1 MGHRA and CDR2 YSYEKL. Germline trimming cut 3 bases from V and 8 bases from J; bases unmatched to any gene: 7. CDR3 DNA: TGCGCCAGCAGCCAGACCGGGACTAGCGGGGCGAAGCAGTACTTC. Translation gives CASSQTGTSGAKQYF.

V gene TRBV7-2 combines with J gene TRBJ2-3; 7 bases are a match to TRBD2. The CDR3 extends over 16 amino acids. The V gene's germline CDR1 is SGHTA and CDR2 FQGNSA. Trimming cost V 1 base and J 4 bases; bases outside gene matches: 8. The CDR3 sequence is CASSLVGGRSADTQYF. For the CDR3, the DNA is TGTGCCAGCAGCTTAGTGGGCGGGAGAAGCGCAGATACGCAGTATTTT.

The chain links TRBV29-1 to TRBJ1-5; the D gene is possibly TRBD1 (5 bases). Trimming left V 4 bases short and J 0 bases short, with 7 bases between. Germline loops: CDR1 SQVTM, CDR2 ANQGSEA. This CDR3 spans 13 amino acids. CDR3 sequence reads: CSVARGSNQPQHF. CDR3 nucleotide sequence: TGCAGCGTTGCAAGGGGTAGCAATCAGCCCCAGCATTTT.

J is TRBJ2-5 and V is TRBV3-1 (or the pseudogene TRBV3-2); D remains ambiguous. Per germline, CDR1 LGHDT and CDR2 YNNKEL (reference sequence). The V and J ends lost 0 bases and 7 bases respectively, with 12 bases between them. The CDR3 extends over 14 amino acids. The CDR3 DNA sequence: TGTGCCAGCAGCCAAGATACTGCGGCGGCGACCCAGTACTTC. It translates to CASSQDTAAATQYF.

The chain employs TRBV11-1 and TRBJ1-1; a possible D gene is TRBD1 (5 bases). The germline CDR1 and CDR2 sequences are SGHAT and FQDESV (reference sequence). The V gene lost 2 bases and the J gene lost 4 bases, with 8 bases spanning the gap. This CDR3 contains 13 residues. The CDR3 DNA is TGTGCCAGCAGCTTACAGGGAGGCACTGAAGCTTTCTTT. Protein: CASSLQGGTEAFF.

This clone was counted a single time. The rearrangement joins TRBV5-4 to TRBJ2-3, with D tentatively TRBD2 (7 bases). Germline CDR1 is SGHNT and CDR2 is YYREEE (reference sequence). V lost 1 base to trimming and J lost 0 bases, with 15 bases between them. The CDR3 length is 17 residues. The CDR3: CASSLSPGGRSTDTQYF. Written as DNA, the CDR3 is TGTGCCAGCAGCTTGAGTCCGGGGGGCCGAAGCACAGATACGCAGTATTTT. The variable domain in full, completed from reference TRBV5-4 and TRBJ2-3, reads ETGVTQSPTHLIKTRGQQVTLRCSSQSGHNTVSWYQQALGQGPQFIFQYYREEENGRGNFPPRFSGLQFPNYSSELNVNALELDDSALYLCASSLSPGGRSTDTQYFGPGTRLTVL.

The gene calls are TRBV15 and TRBJ1-1; D perhaps matches TRBD1 (6 bases). V shed 7 bases and J shed 1 base, with 16 bases lying between them. From germline, CDR1 is LNHNV and CDR2 YYDKDF (reference sequence). The CDR3 has 15 residues. The CDR3 bases are TGTGCCACCACCGGAGGGGGGTTGGGGAACACTGAAGCTTTCTTT. Amino acids: CATTGGGLGNTEAFF.